A selection of T cell receptor beta chains follows, all from one sample in a study of OX40 agonist ivuxolimab in advanced cancers. Profiled with immunoSEQ multiplex PCR; TCRdb holds only in-frame clones, not every one. The data contain 29,000 or so clones, 85% to 95% of them singletons. The sample was CD4+ or CD8+ T cells sorted from blood, taken in a trial of the OX40 agonist ivuxolimab. The receptors were sampled from an adult with an advanced solid tumor such as melanoma, head and neck, liver or kidney cancer. CDR3s leave out the opening cysteine and the closing phenylalanine or tryptophan. Fields, in order: clone size, V gene, J gene, CDR3 protein. Expanded clones get a size class; other rows say once, few or many, or leave the size out.

size: -; V: TRBV4-1; J: TRBJ2-5; CDR3: ASSWTAYQETQY
size: once; V: TRBV6-1; J: TRBJ1-2; CDR3: ASSETGGGAFYYGYT
size: -; V: TRBV6-5; J: TRBJ2-1; CDR3: ASSYSNGHNEQF
size: -; V: TRBV7-6; J: TRBJ2-1; CDR3: ASSFSLAFNEQF
size: -; V: TRBV5-1; J: TRBJ2-2; CDR3: ASSLALAGGNTGELF
size: -; V: TRBV10-3; J: TRBJ2-1; CDR3: ATSLETHEQF
size: -; V: TRBV4-1; J: TRBJ1-1; CDR3: ASSQGEGARDTEAF
size: -; V: TRBV4-1; J: TRBJ1-1; CDR3: ASSHTTENTEAF
size: -; V: TRBV21-1; J: TRBJ1-5; CDR3: ASSKEGGRDQPQH
size: -; V: TRBV19; J: TRBJ1-6; CDR3: ASRPGNSPLH
size: -; V: TRBV11-2; J: TRBJ2-7; CDR3: ASSLEVGDYEQY
size: -; V: TRBV5-1; J: TRBJ1-1; CDR3: ASSLKDRAFENTEAF
size: -; V: TRBV13; J: TRBJ2-7; CDR3: ASSLSGRIHEQY
size: -; V: TRBV5-6; J: TRBJ2-2; CDR3: ASSQGQGMTGELF
size: once; V: TRBV4-3; J: TRBJ2-2; CDR3: ASSQAGDNTGELF
size: -; V: TRBV6-5; J: TRBJ1-2; CDR3: ASDVGAYYGYT
size: -; V: TRBV7-9; J: TRBJ2-1; CDR3: ASSLLAYLPSSYNEQF
size: -; V: TRBV6-5; J: TRBJ1-1; CDR3: ASSDSRFGTEAF
size: -; V: TRBV5-1; J: TRBJ2-7; CDR3: ASSLDRDRQY
size: once; V: TRBV6-4; J: TRBJ1-2; CDR3: ASSDPKGRPPLNGYT
size: once; V: TRBV5-4; J: TRBJ2-7; CDR3: ASSQVFPASSSYEQY
size: -; V: TRBV19; J: TRBJ2-1; CDR3: ASSIAGTTLSEQF
size: -; V: TRBV5-4; J: TRBJ2-5; CDR3: ASSLWVDQETQY
size: -; V: TRBV5-6; J: TRBJ2-2; CDR3: ASSFSGELF
size: once; V: TRBV6-4; J: TRBJ2-3; CDR3: ASSASSGRGADTQY
size: -; V: TRBV12-5; J: TRBJ2-7; CDR3: ASGSPQGVFYEQY
size: -; V: TRBV7-3; J: TRBJ2-5; CDR3: ASSSGVALEGETQY
size: -; V: TRBV4-2; J: TRBJ1-6; CDR3: ASSYGGDSPLH
size: -; V: TRBV11-2; J: TRBJ1-2; CDR3: ASSQDSQYYGYT